This T cell receptor (beta chain) is from a study of blood T cell repertoires in COVID-19. Participants reported their clinical history, and cohort assignment relied on those reports. Each recovered donor of Cohort 3 presented with two negative PCRs, clearance, or symptom resolution. V shed 4 bases and J 6 bases; nucleotides not matched to a gene: 3. Germline V gives CDR1 SGHDT, CDR2 YYEEEE. This CDR3 spans 14 amino acids. In the study's own analysis: Using reference gene primer amplification, nucleated cell counts were estimated. Sequencing was performed with immunoSEQ multiplex PCR; in TCRdb, only in-frame clones are kept and a portion is missing. D and trimming come from the DNA, and the V and J calls and clone size come from that table. The sample carries 150,000 to 170,000 clones, around four fifths recorded once.

This chain connects TRBV5-6 to TRBJ1-6, with 8 nucleotides matching TRBD1. Sequenced input: PBMCs or T cells enriched from blood (not recorded which). The clonotype originates from a man in his forties or fifties who had recovered from COVID-19. In DNA, the CDR3 is TGTGCCAGCAGCAGGACAGGGATTAATTCACCCCTCCACTTT. As protein: CASSRTGINSPLHF.